Each of the 7 T cell receptor beta chains below was sequenced from the same sample in a study of tumor-infiltrating lymphocytes in oesophageal squamous cell carcinoma (dated by TCRdb to about 2016). Preparation of the library involved PCR. Instrument on record: Illumina HiSeq 2000. TCRdb ran its own pipeline on the public reads, namely fastp trimming at Q25 and MiXCR clone calling, and kept in-frame beta chains. Every distinct CDR3 protein forms one entry, paired with its most common genes and DNA. For this sample there are about 3,700 distinct CDR3 sequences; 14% appear just once. The ten largest clones take up just under 20% of the sample. Sequences were obtained from esophageal tumor tissue. The receptors here all came from a male donor with esophageal squamous cell carcinoma.

A word on this clonotype: Likely a read error: the CDR3 ends without its conserved phenylalanine or tryptophan. No DNA is shown, since the ends of the CDR3 on it are uncertain; the CDR3 is the one TCRdb lists. This chain uses TRBV10-3 with TRBJ2-7; TRBD1 is the table's D call and was not checked against the DNA. The CDR3 contains 14 residues when both ends are counted. CDR1 and CDR2 from the germline V gene are ENHRY and SYGVKD. This chain's CDR3 is CAISANRVGYTFGS.

The chain recombines TRBV20-1 with TRBJ2-3, with TRBD1 matching over 7 bases. The germline V gene encodes CDR1 DFQATT and CDR2 SNEGSKA (reference sequence). This CDR3 contains 13 residues. V lost 7 bases and J lost 5; bases outside the gene matches: 9. CDR3 DNA sequence: TGCAGTGGGGGTGAGGGGGCGCAAGATACGCAGTATTTT. Translating it yields CSGGEGAQDTQYF.

In its sample, this clonotype is medium-sized. The chain couples TRBV6-1 to TRBJ2-7; tentatively, D is TRBD1 or TRBD2 (5 bases each). The length of the CDR3 is 13 residues. V was clipped by 5 bases and J by 1 base, with 9 bases between them. Looked up from germline, CDR1 is MNHNS and CDR2 is SASEGT. CDR3 loop: CASSWGPSYEQYF. CDR3 DNA: TGTGCCAGCAGTTGGGGACCTTCCTACGAGCAGTACTTC.

The table lists this clonotype with many counts. A much larger clone differs from this one at a single base, so this may be a read error. The J gene is TRBJ2-5, the V gene TRBV6-1; D gene ambiguous. CDR3 length: 13 amino acids. V gave up 8 bases and J gave up 11 bases, with 21 bases separating them. CDR1 is MNHNS and CDR2 is SASEGT in the germline V gene. CDR3 nucleotide sequence: TGTGCCAGCGTTGCAGACCTATACGATGAGCAGTACTTC. This encodes CASVADLYDEQYF.

Only a few counts were recorded for this clonotype. This CDR3 is missing its conserved last phenylalanine or tryptophan, likely due to a read error. Because the CDR3's place on the DNA is in doubt, the DNA is left out and the CDR3 is given as listed by TCRdb. The V call is TRBV6-8, the J call TRBJ2-1; the table's D gene call, TRBD2, was not cross checked with the DNA. The CDR3 totals 15 residues, both ends included. Per the germline V gene, CDR1 is MNHGY and CDR2 is SAAAGT. The CDR3 spells CASSPLAGGRNEQLS.

By sample share, this clonotype is medium-sized. The rearrangement joins TRBV27 to TRBJ1-1; 7 bases match TRBD1. This CDR3 is built from 15 residues. Germline trimming cut 9 bases from V and 5 bases from J; bases unmatched to any gene: 15. Germline CDR1 reads MNHEY; CDR2 reads SMNVEV (reference sequence). The CDR3 reads CASWKWKGAWTEAFF. The CDR3 DNA is TGTGCCAGTTGGAAGTGGAAGGGGGCATGGACTGAAGCTTTCTTT.

This clonotype is medium-sized in the sample. The rearrangement links TRBV11-3 to TRBJ2-1; 8 nucleotides align to TRBD2. Germline V lookup: CDR1 SGHNT, CDR2 YENEEA. The CDR3 is 16 residues long. J lost 9 bases, V lost 5 bases, and 15 bases had no gene match. CDR3 sequence reads: CASSLRGLVDGGEQFF. For the CDR3, the DNA is TGTGCCAGCAGCCTAAGGGGACTAGTGGACGGGGGTGAGCAGTTCTTC.